The rows below give T cell receptor beta chains drawn from one sample of a study of cytotoxic CD8 clonotypes in ibrutinib-treated CLL. Sequencing was performed with immunoSEQ multiplex PCR; in TCRdb, only in-frame clones are kept and a portion is missing. The table lists 330,000 or so clones, 67% of them singletons. The sequenced sample was PBMCs, obtained after 36 months of ibrutinib treatment. The receptors here all came from a human donor with chronic lymphocytic leukemia. Both conserved end residues are part of each CDR3. D genes are given only for firm matches. Part of the rows lack a size; the others show once, few, many or a class for expanded clones.

TRBJ2-6,NA,TRBV28,NA,TGTGCCAGCAGTGCGCCCCTCAGGGCCTCTGGGGCCAACGTCCTGACTTTC,CASSAPLRASGANVLTF
TRBJ1-2,NA,TRBV9,TRBD1,TGTGCCAGCAGCGGAGAGGGGACAGGGGCTGGTGACTATGGCTACACCTTC,CASSGEGTGAGDYGYTF
TRBJ2-1,NA,TRBV28,NA,TGTGCCAGCAGCGGAGAACCCTACAATGAGCAGTTCTTC,CASSGEPYNEQFF
TRBJ2-7,NA,TRBV18,TRBD1,TGTGCCAGCTCACTCGACAGGGCCATCTACGAGCAGTACTTC,CASSLDRAIYEQYF
TRBJ2-6,few,TRBV27,NA,TGTGCCAGCAGTCCTGCTGGGGCCAACGTCCTGACTTTC,CASSPAGANVLTF
TRBJ1-6,NA,TRBV5-6,NA,TGTGCCAGCAGCTGGGTGGGTATGGCGATTAATTCACCCCTCCACTTT,CASSWVGMAINSPLHF
TRBJ2-5,NA,TRBV29-1,TRBD2,TGCAGCTTGTTGACTAGCGGGAGTTTGCGGGAGACCCAGTACTTC,CSLLTSGSLRETQYF
TRBJ2-1,NA,TRBV25-1,NA,TGTGCCAGCAGCGACCCAGGAGGGGCAGTCTACAATGAGCAGTTCTTC,CASSDPGGAVYNEQFF
TRBJ2-3,NA,TRBV14,NA,TGTGCCAGCAGCCAAGACCTCCAGAGACCCCAGGCGGATCCGCAGTATTTT,CASSQDLQRPQADPQYF
TRBJ2-1,NA,TRBV4-3,NA,TGCGCCAGCAGCCAACACCAGGGTAGCGATGAGCAGTTCTTC,CASSQHQGSDEQFF
TRBJ2-7,NA,TRBV15,NA,TGTGCCACCAGCAGAGATTTCCGAACCTACGAGCAGTACTTC,CATSRDFRTYEQYF
TRBJ2-7,NA,TRBV5-1,NA,TGCGCCAGCAGCCCCCAAGGGCCCTCCTACGAGCAGTACTTC,CASSPQGPSYEQYF
TRBJ2-7,once,TRBV6-6,NA,TGTGCCAGCAGTTCACTACCGTACGAGCAGTACTTC,CASSSLPYEQYF
TRBJ2-2,NA,TRBV4-1,NA,TGCGCCAGCAGCGCTCAGGGCTCACTTGTTTCCGGGGAGCTGTTTTTT,CASSAQGSLVSGELFF
TRBJ1-1,NA,TRBV28,TRBD1,TGTGCCAGCAGTACCCGGACAGGGAGGGGAGCTTTCTTT,CASSTRTGRGAFF
TRBJ1-2,NA,TRBV9,NA,TGTGCCAGCAGCGTAGACCCAGATCCTAACTATGGCTACACCTTC,CASSVDPDPNYGYTF